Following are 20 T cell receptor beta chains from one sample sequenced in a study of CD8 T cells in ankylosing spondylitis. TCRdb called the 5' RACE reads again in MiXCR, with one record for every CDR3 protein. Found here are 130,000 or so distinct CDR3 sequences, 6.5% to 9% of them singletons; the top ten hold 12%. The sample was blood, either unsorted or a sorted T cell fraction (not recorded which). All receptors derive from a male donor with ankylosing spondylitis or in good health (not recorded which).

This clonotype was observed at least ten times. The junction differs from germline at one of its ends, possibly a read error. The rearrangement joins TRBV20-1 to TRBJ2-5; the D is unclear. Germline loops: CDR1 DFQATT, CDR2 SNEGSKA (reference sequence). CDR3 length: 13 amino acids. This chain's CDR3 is CSARDWSQETQYF. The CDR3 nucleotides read TGCAGTGCCAGAGATTGGTCACAAGAGACCCAGTACTTC.

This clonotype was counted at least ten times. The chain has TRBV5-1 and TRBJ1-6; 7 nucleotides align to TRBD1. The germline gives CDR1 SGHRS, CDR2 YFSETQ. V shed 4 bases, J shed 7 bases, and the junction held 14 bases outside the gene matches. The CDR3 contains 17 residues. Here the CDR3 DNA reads TGCGCCAGCAGCCTCAGCCGACTACAGGGGAGGAATTCACCCCTCCACTTT. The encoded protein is CASSLSRLQGRNSPLHF.

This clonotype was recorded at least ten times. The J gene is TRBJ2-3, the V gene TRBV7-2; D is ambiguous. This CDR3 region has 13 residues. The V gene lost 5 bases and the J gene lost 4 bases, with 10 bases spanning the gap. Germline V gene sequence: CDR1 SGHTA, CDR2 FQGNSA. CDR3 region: CASSTGPSDTQYF. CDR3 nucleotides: TGTGCCAGCAGCACCGGACCCTCAGATACGCAGTATTTT.

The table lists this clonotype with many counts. CDR3 sequence: CASSPIAGGSTGELFF. The CDR3 DNA reads as TGTGCCAGCAGCCCTATAGCGGGAGGTTCCACCGGGGAGCTGTTTTTT. The chain recombines TRBV11-2 with TRBJ2-2; the match to TRBD2 covers 10 bases. Trimming cost V 5 bases and J 4 bases; bases outside gene matches: 7. CDR1 and CDR2 from the germline V gene are SGHAT and FQNNGV. The CDR3 consists of 16 residues.

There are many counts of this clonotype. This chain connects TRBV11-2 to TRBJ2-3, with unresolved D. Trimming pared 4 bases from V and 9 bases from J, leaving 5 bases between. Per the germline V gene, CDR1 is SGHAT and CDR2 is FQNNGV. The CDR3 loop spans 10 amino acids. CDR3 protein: CASSSTTQYF. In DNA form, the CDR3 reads TGTGCCAGCAGCTCCACCACGCAGTATTTT. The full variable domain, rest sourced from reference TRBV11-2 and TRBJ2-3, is EAGVAQSPRYKIIEKRQSVAFWCNPISGHATLYWYQQILGQGPKLLIQFQNNGVVDDSQLPKDRFSAERLKGVDSTLKIQPAKLEDSAVYLCASSSTTQYFGPGTRLTVL.

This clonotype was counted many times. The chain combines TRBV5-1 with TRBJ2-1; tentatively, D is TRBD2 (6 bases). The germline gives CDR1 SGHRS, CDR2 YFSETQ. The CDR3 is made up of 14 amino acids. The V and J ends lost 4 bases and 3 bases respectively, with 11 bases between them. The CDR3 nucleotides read TGCGCCAGCAGCACGGGGCGGGACTACAATGAGCAGTTCTTC. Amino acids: CASSTGRDYNEQFF.

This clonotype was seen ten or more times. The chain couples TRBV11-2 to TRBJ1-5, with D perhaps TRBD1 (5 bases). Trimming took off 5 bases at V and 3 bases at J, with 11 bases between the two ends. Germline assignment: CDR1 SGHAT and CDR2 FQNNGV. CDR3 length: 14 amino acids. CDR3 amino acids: CASSRDSNNQPQHF. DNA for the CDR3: TGTGCCAGCAGCAGAGACAGCAACAATCAGCCCCAGCATTTT. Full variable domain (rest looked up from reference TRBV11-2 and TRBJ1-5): EAGVAQSPRYKIIEKRQSVAFWCNPISGHATLYWYQQILGQGPKLLIQFQNNGVVDDSQLPKDRFSAERLKGVDSTLKIQPAKLEDSAVYLCASSRDSNNQPQHFGDGTRLSIL.

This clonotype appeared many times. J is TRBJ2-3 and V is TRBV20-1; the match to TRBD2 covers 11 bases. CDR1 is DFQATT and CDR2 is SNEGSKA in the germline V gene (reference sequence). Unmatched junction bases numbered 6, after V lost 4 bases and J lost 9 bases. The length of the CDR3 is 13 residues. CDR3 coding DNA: TGCAGTGCTAAACTAGCGGGAGTATGGACGCAGTATTTT. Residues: CSAKLAGVWTQYF.

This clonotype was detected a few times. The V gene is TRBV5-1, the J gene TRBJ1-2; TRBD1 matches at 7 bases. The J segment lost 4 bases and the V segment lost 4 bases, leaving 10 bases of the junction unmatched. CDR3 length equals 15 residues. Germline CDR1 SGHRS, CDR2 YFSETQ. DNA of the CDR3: TGCGCCAGCAGCACAGGACAGGCGCAGTCCTATGGCTACACCTTC. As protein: CASSTGQAQSYGYTF. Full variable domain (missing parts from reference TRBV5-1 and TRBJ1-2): KAGVTQTPRYLIKTRGQQVTLSCSPISGHRSVSWYQQTPGQGLQFLFEYFSETQRNKGNFPGRFSGRQFSNSRSEMNVSTLELGDSALYLCASSTGQAQSYGYTFGSGTRLTVV.

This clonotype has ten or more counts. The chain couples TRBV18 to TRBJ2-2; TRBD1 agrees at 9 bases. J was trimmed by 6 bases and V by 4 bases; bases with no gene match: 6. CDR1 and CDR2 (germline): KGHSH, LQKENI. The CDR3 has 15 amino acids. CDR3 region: CASSHTGGKSGELFF. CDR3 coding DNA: TGTGCCAGCTCACACACAGGGGGCAAGTCCGGGGAGCTGTTTTTT.

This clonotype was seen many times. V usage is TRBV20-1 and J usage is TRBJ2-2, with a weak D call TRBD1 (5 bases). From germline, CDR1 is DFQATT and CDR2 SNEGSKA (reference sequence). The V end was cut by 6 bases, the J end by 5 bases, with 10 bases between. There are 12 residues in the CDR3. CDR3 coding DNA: TGCAGTGCAGGGGTGGGAACCGGGGAGCTGTTTTTT. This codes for CSAGVGTGELFF.

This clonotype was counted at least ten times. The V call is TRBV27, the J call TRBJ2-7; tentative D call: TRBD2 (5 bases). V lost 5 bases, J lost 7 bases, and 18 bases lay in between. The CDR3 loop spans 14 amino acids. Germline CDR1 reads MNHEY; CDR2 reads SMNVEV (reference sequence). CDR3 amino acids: CASSLRSSLGEQYF. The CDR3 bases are TGTGCCAGCAGTCTCCGGTCTAGCCTGGGGGAGCAGTACTTC.

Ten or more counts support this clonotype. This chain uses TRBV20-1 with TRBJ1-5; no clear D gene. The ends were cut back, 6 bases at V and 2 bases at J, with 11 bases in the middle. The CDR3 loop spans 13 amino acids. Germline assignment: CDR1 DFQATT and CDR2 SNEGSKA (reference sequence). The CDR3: CSAGRGRNQPQHF. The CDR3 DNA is TGCAGTGCAGGACGAGGACGCAATCAGCCCCAGCATTTT.

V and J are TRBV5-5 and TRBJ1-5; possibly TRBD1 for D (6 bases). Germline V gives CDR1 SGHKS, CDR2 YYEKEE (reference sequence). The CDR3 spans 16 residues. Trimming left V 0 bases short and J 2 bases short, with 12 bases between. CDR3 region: CASSLAGGAGNQPQHF. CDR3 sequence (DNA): TGTGCCAGCAGCTTGGCGGGGGGCGCCGGCAATCAGCCCCAGCATTTT.

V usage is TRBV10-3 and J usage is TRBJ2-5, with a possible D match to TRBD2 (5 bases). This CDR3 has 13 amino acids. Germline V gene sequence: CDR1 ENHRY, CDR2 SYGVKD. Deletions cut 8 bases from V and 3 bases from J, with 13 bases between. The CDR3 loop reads CAIGAGTKETQYF. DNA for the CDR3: TGTGCCATCGGTGCGGGCACGAAAGAGACCCAGTACTTC.

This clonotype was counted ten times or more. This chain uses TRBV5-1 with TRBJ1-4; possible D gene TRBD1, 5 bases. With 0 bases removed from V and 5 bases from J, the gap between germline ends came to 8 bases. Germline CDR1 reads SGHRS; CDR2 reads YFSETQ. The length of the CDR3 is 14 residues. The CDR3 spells CASSLGDRNEKLFF. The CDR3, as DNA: TGCGCCAGCAGCTTGGGAGACAGAAATGAAAAACTGTTTTTT. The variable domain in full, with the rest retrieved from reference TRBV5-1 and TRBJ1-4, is KAGVTQTPRYLIKTRGQQVTLSCSPISGHRSVSWYQQTPGQGLQFLFEYFSETQRNKGNFPGRFSGRQFSNSRSEMNVSTLELGDSALYLCASSLGDRNEKLFFGSGTQLSVL.

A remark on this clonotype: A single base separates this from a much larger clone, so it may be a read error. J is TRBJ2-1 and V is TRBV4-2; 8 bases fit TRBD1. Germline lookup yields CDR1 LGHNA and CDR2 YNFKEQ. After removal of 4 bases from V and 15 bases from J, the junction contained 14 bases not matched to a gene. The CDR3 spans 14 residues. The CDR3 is CASSPCPHRGVTFF. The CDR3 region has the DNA TGTGCCAGCAGCCCCTGCCCCCACAGGGGGGTGACGTTCTTC.

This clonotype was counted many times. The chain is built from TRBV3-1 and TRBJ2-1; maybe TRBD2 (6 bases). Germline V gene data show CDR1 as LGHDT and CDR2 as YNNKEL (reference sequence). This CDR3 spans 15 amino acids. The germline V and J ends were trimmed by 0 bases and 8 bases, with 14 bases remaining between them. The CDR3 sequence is CASSQEGESGDEQFF. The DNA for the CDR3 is TGTGCCAGCAGCCAAGAAGGAGAGTCGGGGGATGAGCAGTTCTTC.

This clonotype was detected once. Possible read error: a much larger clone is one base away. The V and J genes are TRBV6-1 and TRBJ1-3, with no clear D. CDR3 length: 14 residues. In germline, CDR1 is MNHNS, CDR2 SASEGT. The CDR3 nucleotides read TGTGCCAGCAGTGAAATCTTATCTGGAAACACCATATTTTTT. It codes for CASSEILSGNTIFF.

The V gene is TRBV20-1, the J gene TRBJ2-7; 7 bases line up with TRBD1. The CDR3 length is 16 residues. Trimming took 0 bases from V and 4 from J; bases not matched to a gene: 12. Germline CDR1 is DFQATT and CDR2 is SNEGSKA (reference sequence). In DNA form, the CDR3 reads TGCAGTGCTAGAGATCCCGGGGCAGGGGGAAATTACGAGCAGTACTTC. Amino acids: CSARDPGAGGNYEQYF.